The rows below give T cell receptor beta chains drawn from one sample of a study of blood T cell repertoires in COVID-19. The table came from immunoSEQ multiplex PCR; TCRdb's copy has only in-frame clones and leaves some out. There are about 380,000 clones in the sample; 88% occur only once, and roughly 1.2% lies in the top ten. Material for sequencing was PBMCs or T cells enriched from blood (not recorded which). All receptors derive from a woman in her late teens or twenties who had recovered from COVID-19. CDR3s include the opening cysteine and the closing phenylalanine or tryptophan. A D gene is named only where the DNA matches it firmly. Expanded clones are given a class, and other clones once, few, many or no size at all.

len	v_gene	j_gene	abundance	d_gene	CDR3nt	CDR3aa
14	TRBV7-2	TRBJ1-4	-	-	TGTGCCAGCAGCGAAGGGGGATTAAATGAAAAACTGTTTTTT	CASSEGGLNEKLFF
13	TRBV9	TRBJ2-2	-	-	TGTGCCAGCAGCCCCCAGGGGGGCGGGGAGCTGTTTTTT	CASSPQGGGELFF
13	TRBV19	TRBJ1-5	-	-	TGTGCCAGTAGTATCGGAGGGAATCAGCCCCAGCATTTT	CASSIGGNQPQHF
19	TRBV4-1	TRBJ2-3	-	-	TGCGCCAGCAGCCAAGATAAAGCGGGCACAATGACATACACAGATACGCAGTATTTT	CASSQDKAGTMTYTDTQYF
12	TRBV27	TRBJ1-1	-	-	TGTGCCAGCAGGGAGGGGAACACTGAAGCTTTCTTT	CASREGNTEAFF
20	TRBV6-6	TRBJ2-3	-	TRBD2	TGTGCCAGCAGCTGGGGATTCGGGACTAGCGGAATTACTAGCACAGATACGCAGTATTTT	CASSWGFGTSGITSTDTQYF
12	TRBV6-5	TRBJ1-2	-	-	TGTGCCAGCAGTTCCGAGGGGGACGGCTACACCTTC	CASSSEGDGYTF
15	TRBV5-1	TRBJ2-1	once	TRBD2	TGCGCCAGCAGCGTAGCGGGGGGGCGGCTCAATGAGCAGTTCTTC	CASSVAGGRLNEQFF
12	TRBV5-4	TRBJ1-6	-	-	TGTGCCAGCAGTAACAGGGATTCACCCCTCCACTTT	CASSNRDSPLHF
13	TRBV30	TRBJ1-2	-	-	TGTGCCTGGAGTGGAACAGAGAACTATGGCTACACCTTC	CAWSGTENYGYTF
13	TRBV30	TRBJ1-1	-	-	TGTGCCTGGAGTGTATCTTCGCGGACTGAAGCTTTCTTT	CAWSVSSRTEAFF
13	TRBV27	TRBJ1-2	-	-	TGTGCCAGCAGTGATACAGGTTTCGATGGCTACACCTTC	CASSDTGFDGYTF
14	TRBV7-2	TRBJ2-3	once	-	TGTGCCAGCAGCTCCAATCGTCTAGCGGATACGCAGTATTTT	CASSSNRLADTQYF
14	TRBV28	TRBJ1-2	-	TRBD1	TGTGCCAGCAGTTCCGGGACAGAATCTTATGGCTACACCTTC	CASSSGTESYGYTF
17	TRBV4-3	TRBJ2-1	-	TRBD2	TGCGCCAGCAGCCTCTACTCAGCGGGGGCATCCTACAATGAGCAGTTCTTC	CASSLYSAGASYNEQFF
16	TRBV10-2	TRBJ2-3	-	TRBD2	TGCGCCAGCAGTGTGAAAGGGACTAGCGCCCAAGGTACGCAGTATTTT	CASSVKGTSAQGTQYF
17	TRBV4-2	TRBJ2-3	-	TRBD2	TGTGCCAGCAGCCAACCAACTAGCGGGGGGAGCACAGATACGCAGTATTTT	CASSQPTSGGSTDTQYF
15	TRBV5-1	TRBJ1-4	-	TRBD1	TGCGCCAGCAGCTTGGCAGGGACAGGGCAGGAAAAACTGTTTTTT	CASSLAGTGQEKLFF